The 23 T cell receptor beta chains reported below all come from one sample, sequenced in a study of identical twins. TCRdb reprocessed the 5' RACE reads via MiXCR and lists one record per CDR3 protein. Among fewer than 650,000 distinct CDR3 sequences listed, about 7.1% were seen once. The same sample was also studied in work on yellow fever vaccine responses in identical twins.

Sequenced input: PBMCs. These receptors were collected from a woman between 18 and 29 years old in good health.

This clonotype was seen at least ten times. This rearrangement joins TRBV15 to TRBJ2-2, with D possibly being TRBD2 (5 bases). This CDR3 is built from 15 residues. The germline gives CDR1 LNHNV, CDR2 YYDKDF (reference sequence). Trimming pared 1 base from V and 6 bases from J, leaving 12 bases between. CDR3: CATSRVSALPGELFF. The CDR3 DNA follows: TGTGCCACCAGCAGAGTTAGCGCGTTGCCCGGGGAGCTGTTTTTT.

This clonotype was detected many times. This chain uses TRBV7-2 with TRBJ2-1; 7 nucleotides match TRBD2. With 4 bases clipped from V and 2 bases from J, the junction kept 8 bases outside the gene matches. The CDR3 totals 16 residues. Germline CDR1 and CDR2: SGHTA and FQGNSA. CDR3 sequence reads: CASSSWTRRTYNEQFF. The CDR3 DNA sequence: TGTGCCAGCAGCTCATGGACTAGGCGGACCTACAATGAGCAGTTCTTC.

This clonotype was picked up many times. The V gene is TRBV20-1, the J gene TRBJ2-5; perhaps D is TRBD1 or TRBD2 (6 bases each). CDR3 length: 12 amino acids. V gave up 6 bases and J gave up 5 bases, with 13 bases separating them. Germline lookup yields CDR1 DFQATT and CDR2 SNEGSKA (reference sequence). CDR3 loop: CSAQRGAETQYF. The CDR3, as DNA: TGCAGTGCACAGAGGGGGGCGGAGACCCAGTACTTC.

The table lists this clonotype with a few counts. The chain joins TRBV11-1 to TRBJ2-1, with TRBD2 identical over 8 bases. Losses at the gene ends were 6 bases for V and 3 bases for J; bases not matched to a gene: 7. CDR1 SGHAT and CDR2 FQDESV come from the germline V gene (reference sequence). The CDR3 loop spans 15 amino acids. The CDR3 DNA is TGTGCCAGCAGTATTGGGCTAGCGGGCTACAATGAGCAGTTCTTC. Protein product: CASSIGLAGYNEQFF.

This chain connects TRBV20-1 to TRBJ1-5; no definite D call. Deletions cut 5 bases from V and 4 bases from J, with 15 bases between. This CDR3 is built from 14 residues. Germline V lookup: CDR1 DFQATT, CDR2 SNEGSKA (reference sequence). DNA of the CDR3: TGCAGTGCTCCGACGGGCAATCGGAATCAGCCCCAGCATTTT. Protein: CSAPTGNRNQPQHF.

This clonotype was counted only a few times. This chain links TRBV28 with TRBJ2-3; D remains ambiguous. The germline gives CDR1 MDHEN, CDR2 SYDVKM. V was shortened by 5 bases and J by 7 bases, with 10 bases between the two germline ends. The CDR3 has 12 residues. Written as DNA, the CDR3 is TGTGCCAGCAGTCTTTCGTCAAATACGCAGTATTTT. As protein: CASSLSSNTQYF.

The chain carries TRBV15 and TRBJ2-6; TRBD1 matches at 9 bases. Trimming took 3 bases from V and 0 from J; bases not matched to a gene: 15. Germline CDR1 is LNHNV and CDR2 is YYDKDF (reference sequence). The CDR3 length is 21 residues. The CDR3 here is CATSSPSPGRDRASGANVLTF. The DNA of the CDR3 is TGTGCCACCAGCAGCCCCTCCCCCGGGCGGGACAGGGCCTCTGGGGCCAACGTCCTGACTTTC.

The table lists this clonotype with a few counts. The rearrangement links TRBV10-1 to TRBJ2-1; 13 bases agree with TRBD2. Germline-derived CDR1 and CDR2 are WNHNN and SYGVQD (reference sequence). The CDR3 sequence is 19 residues long. The ends lost 6 bases at V and 0 bases at J; junction bases unmatched: 11. CDR3 nucleotides: TGCGCCAGCAGACCCGGGACTAGCGGGGCTCCGAGCTCCTACAATGAGCAGTTCTTC. Residues: CASRPGTSGAPSSYNEQFF.

The chain carries TRBV12-3 or TRBV12-4 and TRBJ2-1, with D possibly TRBD1 on 5 matching bases. V was shortened by 2 bases and J by 3 bases, with 17 bases between the two germline ends. The CDR3 is made up of 17 amino acids. This CDR3 is CASSLTRAVINYNEQFF. CDR3 bases: TGTGCCAGCAGTTTAACCAGGGCCGTAATTAACTACAATGAGCAGTTCTTC.

The sample holds a few counts of this clonotype. The V call is TRBV4-2, the J call TRBJ2-6; D is unclear. The germline V and J ends were trimmed by 0 bases and 0 bases, with 6 bases remaining between them. In germline, CDR1 is LGHNA, CDR2 YNFKEQ. The CDR3 is 16 residues long. The CDR3 DNA is TGTGCCAGCAGCCAAGACGGCCCCTCTGGGGCCAACGTCCTGACTTTC. This encodes CASSQDGPSGANVLTF.

The J gene is TRBJ2-7, the V gene TRBV6-1; 12 positions agree with TRBD2. The germline CDR1 and CDR2 sequences are MNHNS and SASEGT. V shed 5 bases and J 5 bases; nucleotides not matched to a gene: 7. The CDR3 covers 15 residues. This chain's CDR3 is CASSTTSGRINEQYF. CDR3 bases: TGTGCCAGCAGTACAACTAGCGGGAGGATAAACGAGCAGTACTTC.

There are a few counts of this clonotype. The chain employs TRBV10-3 and TRBJ1-6, with 9 bases identical to TRBD1. Germline lookup yields CDR1 ENHRY and CDR2 SYGVKD. Trimming cost V 9 bases and J 13 bases; bases outside gene matches: 13. The CDR3 totals 14 residues. As DNA, the CDR3 is TGTGCCATAGGACAGGGGCCTGGGAGCTTTCCCCTCCACTTT. This codes for CAIGQGPGSFPLHF.

This clonotype was detected a few times. The chain recombines TRBV2 with TRBJ2-2; possible D gene TRBD1, 6 bases. The V end lost 6 bases, the J end lost 5 bases, and 10 bases lay between the germline ends. The CDR3 runs to 13 residues. Germline V gives CDR1 SNHLY, CDR2 FYNNEI. The CDR3 DNA is TGTGCCAGCAGCGCAGACAGGACCGGGGAGCTGTTTTTT. The encoded protein is CASSADRTGELFF.

This clonotype was recorded at least ten times. The chain combines TRBV11-2 with TRBJ1-1; D call uncertain. V dropped 5 bases and J dropped 4 bases, with 11 bases sitting between them. The CDR3 runs to 13 residues. Germline CDR1 and CDR2: SGHAT and FQNNGV. In DNA, the CDR3 is TGTGCCAGCAGCCCCCAAAGAGGCACTGAAGCTTTCTTT. Its translation is CASSPQRGTEAFF.

In this sample, this clonotype turned up a few times. The gene calls are TRBV14 and TRBJ2-1, with 10 positions matching TRBD2. The J segment lost 4 bases and the V segment lost 1 base, leaving 10 bases of the junction unmatched. CDR3 length equals 18 residues. CDR1 is SGHDN, CDR2 FVKESK, per germline. The CDR3 reads CASSQVSSGSYAYNEQFF. In DNA form, the CDR3 reads TGTGCCAGCAGCCAAGTTTCTAGCGGGAGCTATGCTTACAATGAGCAGTTCTTC.

CDR3 residues: CASSLRLAGHTDTQYF. The DNA for the CDR3 is TGTGCCAGCAGCTTAAGACTAGCGGGCCACACAGATACGCAGTATTTT. This sequence joins TRBV7-2 and TRBJ2-3; the match to TRBD2 covers 10 bases. Trimming took 2 bases from V and 2 from J; bases not matched to a gene: 4. The CDR3 runs 16 residues. Germline CDR1 and CDR2: SGHTA and FQGNSA.

The CDR3 spells CASSERLAGGQETQYF. DNA of the CDR3: TGCGCCAGCAGTGAACGACTAGCGGGGGGTCAAGAGACCCAGTACTTC. The chain carries TRBV10-1 and TRBJ2-5; TRBD2 aligns across 13 bases. This CDR3 comprises 16 residues. V lost 3 bases to trimming and J lost 2 bases; unmatched junction nucleotides: 3. Germline assignment: CDR1 WNHNN and CDR2 SYGVQD (reference sequence).

This clonotype was detected many times. This chain links TRBV5-1 with TRBJ1-4; TRBD1 might be the D (5 bases). V was clipped by 7 bases and J by 6 bases, with 16 bases between them. In germline, CDR1 is SGHRS, CDR2 YFSETQ. The CDR3 spans 14 residues. CDR3 sequence reads: CASRRGDGDEKLFF. For the CDR3, the DNA is TGCGCCAGCCGGAGAGGGGACGGGGATGAAAAACTGTTTTTT.

This clonotype was seen ten or more times. The V gene is TRBV5-1, the J gene TRBJ2-7, with TRBD1 matching over 9 bases. Germline V gene sequence: CDR1 SGHRS, CDR2 YFSETQ. The CDR3 extends over 14 amino acids. V was clipped by 4 bases and J by 2 bases; unmatched bases: 4. The CDR3 loop is CASSPGTGTYEQYV. As DNA, the CDR3 is TGCGCCAGCAGCCCGGGGACAGGGACCTACGAGCAGTACGTC.

This clonotype was picked up a small number of times. The chain carries TRBV7-3 and TRBJ2-3, with 14 bases aligning to TRBD2. After removal of 2 bases from V and 0 bases from J, the junction contained 10 bases not matched to a gene. The CDR3 consists of 20 residues. The V gene's germline CDR1 is SGHTA and CDR2 FQGTGA. CDR3 loop: CASSLRGLAGDRVSTDTQYF. CDR3 bases: TGTGCCAGCAGCTTACGGGGACTAGCGGGAGATCGGGTTAGCACAGATACGCAGTATTTT.

Only a few counts were recorded for this clonotype. This chain uses TRBV20-1 with TRBJ2-1; 8 positions match TRBD1. V lost 3 bases and J lost 6; bases outside the gene matches: 7. Germline lookup yields CDR1 DFQATT and CDR2 SNEGSKA (reference sequence). The CDR3 is 14 residues long. The chain's CDR3 is CSASRGQAVNEQFF. CDR3 nucleotide sequence: TGCAGTGCTAGTAGGGGACAGGCGGTCAATGAGCAGTTCTTC.

Only a few counts were recorded for this clonotype. This chain joins TRBV4-2 and TRBJ2-2, with D possibly being TRBD1 (6 bases). The CDR3 totals 16 residues. Germline V gene sequence: CDR1 LGHNA, CDR2 YNFKEQ. V dropped 0 bases and J dropped 4 bases, with 12 bases sitting between them. The CDR3 coding sequence is TGTGCCAGCAGCCAAGACGTAGGACAGATCACCGGGGAGCTGTTTTTT. Amino acids: CASSQDVGQITGELFF.

This clonotype was recorded at least ten times. J is TRBJ2-1 and V is TRBV5-1; 13 positions match TRBD2. Germline loops: CDR1 SGHRS, CDR2 YFSETQ. With V trimmed by 5 bases and J by 0 bases, 5 bases remained unmatched. The CDR3 consists of 17 residues. CDR3 in DNA: TGCGCCAGCAGTCAGGGACTAGCGGGATTCTCCTACAATGAGCAGTTCTTC. This codes for CASSQGLAGFSYNEQFF.